This TCR beta chain came from a study of OX40 agonist ivuxolimab in advanced cancers. The overall study: Patients received intravenous ivuxolimab every 2 weeks at 0.01 to 10 mg/kg. There were three patients with partial responses, one having hepatocellular carcinoma and two cutaneous melanoma.

Assay: immunoSEQ multiplex PCR; the TCRdb copy retains only in-frame clones and omits some. This sample has tens of thousands of clones, with over 75% found just once. In the case of this clone: The antigen is undetermined.

Study-level results: Some nonresponders additionally presented with little normalized T-cell clonal expansion. On average, CD8+ T cells showed a greater number of expanded clones than CD4+.

This material consisted of CD4+ or CD8+ T cells sorted from blood, taken in a trial of the OX40 agonist ivuxolimab. This sequence originates from an adult with an advanced solid tumor such as melanoma, head and neck, liver or kidney cancer.

The CDR3 loop is CASWTGYTEAFF. In DNA, the CDR3 is TGTGCCAGCTGGACAGGCTACACTGAAGCTTTCTTT. The chain links TRBV7-2 to TRBJ1-1; 7 bases match TRBD1. V lost 8 bases, J lost 3 bases, and 3 bases stayed unmatched. From germline, CDR1 is SGHTA and CDR2 FQGNSA. The CDR3 is made up of 12 amino acids.